The clone carrying this T cell receptor (beta chain) was counted at least ten times. What it recognizes is unknown. The V and J ends lost 8 bases and 1 base respectively, with 8 bases between them. CDR3 size: 11 residues. Germline V gene data show CDR1 as DFQATT and CDR2 as SNEGSKA (reference sequence). This specimen comes from a study of human T cells and chemical hapten exposure. Study details: TCR yields differed between samples (mainly from small differences in pooled library volume). Whole-study findings and limits: In comparison with controls, expanded TCRs gave rise to a significantly larger number of large CDR3 similarity clusters.

Regarding time point: pre-sensitization, week 0. As to treatment: therapeutic diphenylcyclopropenone sensitization with weekly scalp DPC. The library labeled individual cDNA molecules by adding unique molecular identifiers to them. In TCRdb, the RACE reads were re-called with MiXCR into one record per CDR3 protein. The sample carries 62,000 or so distinct CDR3 sequences, approximately 11% recorded once. The V gene is TRBV20-1, the J gene TRBJ1-1, with D unclear. This clonotype was sampled from a woman between 50 and 59 years old with alopecia areata. Some clones in this sample may be carry-over from other donors' samples. The specimen was whole blood, collected in connection with sensitization to the hapten diphenylcyclopropenone (DPC). The CDR3 protein is CSTPRNTEAFF. The CDR3 DNA reads TGCAGTACCCCCCGGAACACTGAAGCTTTCTTT.